The 28 T cell receptor beta chains below were found in one sample sequenced in a study of T cells in localized non-small cell lung cancer. Data came from immunoSEQ multiplex PCR; TCRdb stores just in-frame clones and leaves some out. The sample has 60,000 or so clones; roughly 79% are singletons. Source: PBMCs, taken before any cancer treatment. All receptors come from a man aged 35-69 years with stage II lung adenocarcinoma.

In DNA, the CDR3 is TGTGCCAGCAGCCGCTGGAGGAACACCATATATTTT. Its protein is CASSRWRNTIYF. This sequence joins TRBV21-1 and TRBJ1-3. TRBV21-1 is listed as a pseudogene. The CDR3 consists of 12 residues.

The chain recombines TRBV2 with TRBJ2-7, with D unclear. Trimming removed 6 bases at V and 7 bases at J, with 13 bases between. The germline CDR1 and CDR2 sequences are SNHLY and FYNNEI. The length of the CDR3 is 12 residues. The CDR3 region has the DNA TGTGCCAGCAGCAGTGGACGGCGAGAGCAGTACTTC. It yields the protein CASSSGRREQYF.

The chain employs TRBV6-5 and TRBJ1-1; tentatively, D is TRBD1 (5 bases). The CDR3 spans 12 residues. Germline V gene lookup returns CDR1 MNHEY and CDR2 SVGAGI. Between the trimmed V and J ends, which lost 11 bases and 1 base, there was a span of 11 bases. CDR3 coding DNA: TGTGCCGCCGGGACGGGGAACACTGAAGCTTTCTTT. This encodes CAAGTGNTEAFF.

The chain recombines TRBV5-5 with TRBJ2-7, with 8 bases fitting TRBD1. The CDR3 runs to 17 residues. From germline, CDR1 is SGHKS and CDR2 YYEKEE (reference sequence). The V and J ends lost 0 bases and 2 bases, in that order; junction bases with no gene match: 10. CDR3 DNA: TGTGCCAGCAGCTTGGAGGGGACAGGCCGAACGACCTACGAGCAGTACTTC. Protein: CASSLEGTGRTTYEQYF.

The V call is TRBV19, the J call TRBJ1-5, with TRBD1 matching over 8 bases. Germline V gene sequence: CDR1 LNHDA, CDR2 SQIVND (reference sequence). The CDR3 is 17 residues long. Trimming at V came to 5 bases and at J to 0 bases, leaving 9 bases not matched to a gene. CDR3 sequence: CASSPRTGTGSNQPQHF. The CDR3, as DNA: TGTGCCAGTAGTCCGAGGACAGGGACTGGTAGCAATCAGCCCCAGCATTTT.

This clone appeared a few times. The CDR3 protein is CASRERTSYGYTF. The CDR3, as DNA: TGTGCCAGCAGGGAGAGGACCTCCTATGGCTACACCTTC. The rearrangement uses TRBV6-4 and TRBJ1-2; D unclear. The V gene lost 6 bases and the J gene lost 4 bases, with 12 bases spanning the gap. Germline CDR1 is MRHNA and CDR2 is SNTAGT. This CDR3 has 13 amino acids.

V and J are TRBV19 and TRBJ1-1; unclear D gene. CDR1 and CDR2 from the germline V gene are LNHDA and SQIVND (reference sequence). V lost 0 bases to trimming and J lost 6 bases, with 17 bases between them. This CDR3 spans 16 amino acids. The DNA for the CDR3 is TGTGCCAGTAGTATAGAACGGGAAACCCGAATCGCTGAAGCTTTCTTT. Its protein is CASSIERETRIAEAFF. Based on the CDR3 plus reference TRBV19 and TRBJ1-1, the full variable domain is DGGITQSPKYLFRKEGQNVTLSCEQNLNHDAMYWYRQDPGQGLRLIYYSQIVNDFQKGDIAEGYSVSREKKESFPLTVTSAQKNPTAFYLCASSIERETRIAEAFFGQGTRLTVV.

This clone has just one count. The chain joins TRBV14 to TRBJ1-1, with 8 bases matching TRBD1. V lost 4 bases to trimming and J lost 9 bases; unmatched junction nucleotides: 4. The CDR3 totals 12 residues. Germline loops: CDR1 SGHDN, CDR2 FVKESK. The CDR3 loop is CASSPGQGKAFF. Here the CDR3 DNA reads TGTGCCAGCAGCCCTGGACAGGGAAAAGCTTTCTTT.

The chain recombines TRBV11-2 with TRBJ2-1, with TRBD2 as a possible D gene (6 bases). V lost 1 base to trimming and J lost 1 base, with 11 bases between them. The CDR3 sequence is 16 residues long. Germline lookup yields CDR1 SGHAT and CDR2 FQNNGV. Here the CDR3 DNA reads TGTGCCAGCAGCTTAGGGCGCGGGACGTCCTACAATGAGCAGTTCTTC. Protein product: CASSLGRGTSYNEQFF.

The chain has TRBV4-1 and TRBJ2-2; D not resolved. V was pared by 3 bases and J by 6 bases, with 2 bases between. The CDR3 loop spans 11 amino acids. Germline-derived CDR1 and CDR2 are MGHRA and YSYEKL. In DNA form, the CDR3 reads TGCGCCAGCAGCCATCCCGGGGAGCTGTTTTTT. Amino acids: CASSHPGELFF.

The chain joins TRBV19 to TRBJ2-3, with 9 bases lining up with TRBD2. The V and J ends lost 1 base and 5 bases, in that order; junction bases with no gene match: 4. The CDR3 is 15 amino acids. The germline V gene has CDR1 LNHDA and CDR2 SQIVND (reference sequence). The CDR3, as DNA: TGTGCCAGTAGTATAGTTTTAGCGGGAGAAGATACGCAGTATTTT. Its protein is CASSIVLAGEDTQYF.

This clone was found a few times. This sequence joins TRBV4-2 and TRBJ1-1, with TRBD1 identical over 7 bases. V gave up 4 bases and J gave up 2 bases; unmatched junction bases: 4. In germline, CDR1 is LGHNA, CDR2 YNFKEQ. The CDR3 has 14 residues. For the CDR3, the DNA is TGTGCCAGCAGCCTACAGGGGAGTAACACTGAAGCTTTCTTT. Amino acid sequence: CASSLQGSNTEAFF.

By share, this clone counts as medium-sized. The chain carries TRBV6-1 and TRBJ2-2; D gene uncertain. Trimming removed 0 bases at V and 3 bases at J, with 8 bases between. The germline gives CDR1 MNHNS, CDR2 SASEGT. This CDR3 comprises 15 residues. CDR3: CASSEADPHTGELFF. The DNA of the CDR3 is TGTGCCAGCAGTGAAGCGGACCCCCACACCGGGGAGCTGTTTTTT.

This chain uses TRBV11-3 with TRBJ2-7; D not resolved. This CDR3 is 11 amino acids long. Germline lookup yields CDR1 SGHNT and CDR2 YENEEA. V was cut by 4 bases and J by 4 bases, with 5 bases left in between. The chain's CDR3 is CASSSLYEQYF. In DNA form, the CDR3 reads TGTGCCAGCAGCTCTCTATACGAGCAGTACTTC.

The V and J genes are TRBV27 and TRBJ1-5, with D unclear. V was shortened by 2 bases and J by 0 bases, with 8 bases between the two germline ends. Germline CDR1 and CDR2: MNHEY and SMNVEV (reference sequence). The CDR3 spans 15 residues. CDR3 loop: CASSLVSNSNQPQHF. CDR3 coding DNA: TGTGCCAGCAGTTTAGTCAGCAATAGCAATCAGCCCCAGCATTTT.

V gene TRBV6-5 combines with J gene TRBJ2-7; D is ambiguous. Germline CDR1 is MNHEY and CDR2 is SVGAGI. The V end lost 4 bases, the J end lost 2 bases, and 12 bases lay between the germline ends. The CDR3 is 14 amino acids. The CDR3: CASSSPKAAYEQYF. CDR3 DNA: TGTGCCAGCAGTTCCCCTAAGGCGGCCTACGAGCAGTACTTC.

This clone was counted once. This chain connects TRBV5-4 to TRBJ2-7, with no clear D. In germline, CDR1 is SGHNT, CDR2 YYREEE (reference sequence). Trimming removed 4 bases at V and 2 bases at J, with 13 bases between. There are 14 residues in the CDR3. DNA of the CDR3: TGTGCCAGCAGCACGGACGGACGTACCTACGAGCAGTACTTC. It translates to CASSTDGRTYEQYF.

A few counts support this clone. The chain employs TRBV21-1 and TRBJ1-1; the DNA was not compared with TRBD1, the D call given in the table. TRBV21-1 is reported as a pseudogene. This CDR3 has 13 amino acids. In DNA, the CDR3 is TGTGCCAGCAGCGAACGACAGGGGGCTGAAGCTTTCTTT. The encoded protein is CASSERQGAEAFF.

The V and J genes are TRBV15 and TRBJ1-3; the D is unclear. Germline CDR1 reads LNHNV; CDR2 reads YYDKDF (reference sequence). CDR3 length: 15 residues. Trimming shortened V by 5 bases and J by 0 bases, and 11 bases separated the two germline ends. The CDR3 DNA reads TGTGCCACCAGCCCGCGTCCCAGCTCTGGAAACACCATATATTTT. It specifies CATSPRPSSGNTIYF.

This CDR3 is CASSLGQGRTEAFF. The CDR3 region has the DNA TGTGCCAGTAGTCTCGGACAGGGAAGGACTGAAGCTTTCTTT. The chain is built from TRBV19 and TRBJ1-1, with 8 bases identical to TRBD1. CDR1 LNHDA and CDR2 SQIVND come from the germline V gene (reference sequence). CDR3 length: 14 residues. Losses at the gene ends were 5 bases for V and 5 bases for J; bases not matched to a gene: 7.

The chain employs TRBV30 and TRBJ1-2; D is unresolved. Per the germline V gene, CDR1 is GTSNPN and CDR2 is SVGIG (reference sequence). V lost 5 bases and J lost 3, with 7 bases in between. The CDR3 totals 11 residues. In nucleotides, the CDR3 is TGTGCCTGGGAGGCAGACTATGGCTACACCTTC. The encoded protein is CAWEADYGYTF.

This clone was observed a single time. The chain couples TRBV11-2 to TRBJ1-2, with D uncertain. The germline CDR1 and CDR2 sequences are SGHAT and FQNNGV. The germline V and J ends were trimmed by 5 bases and 3 bases, with 10 bases remaining between them. CDR3 length: 13 amino acids. The CDR3 sequence is CASSQSKDYGYTF. Written as DNA, the CDR3 is TGTGCCAGCAGCCAGTCGAAGGACTATGGCTACACCTTC. Full variable domain (remainder filled in from reference TRBV11-2 and TRBJ1-2): EAGVAQSPRYKIIEKRQSVAFWCNPISGHATLYWYQQILGQGPKLLIQFQNNGVVDDSQLPKDRFSAERLKGVDSTLKIQPAKLEDSAVYLCASSQSKDYGYTFGSGTRLTVV.

The V and J genes are TRBV5-4 and TRBJ2-1, with D tentatively TRBD1 (5 bases). The V gene's germline CDR1 is SGHNT and CDR2 YYREEE (reference sequence). The CDR3 loop spans 12 amino acids. V was trimmed by 3 bases and J by 10 bases, leaving 11 bases between them. CDR3 amino acids: CASSSTGQEQFF. CDR3 DNA: TGTGCCAGCAGCTCGACTGGACAAGAGCAGTTCTTC.

The chain employs TRBV7-8 and TRBJ1-4; D not certain. The V end lost 4 bases, the J end lost 7 bases, and 16 bases lay between the germline ends. This CDR3 region has 15 residues. Germline V gene lookup returns CDR1 SGHVS and CDR2 FQNEAQ. CDR3 loop: CASSSKMVNREKLFF. CDR3 in DNA: TGTGCCAGCAGCTCCAAAATGGTTAACCGTGAAAAACTGTTTTTT.

The chain links TRBV2 to TRBJ2-5; a weak D match, TRBD2 (5 bases). Germline V gene data show CDR1 as SNHLY and CDR2 as FYNNEI. The V end was cut by 1 base, the J end by 4 bases, with 7 bases between. This CDR3 has 13 residues. The CDR3 DNA reads TGTGCCAGCAGTGAAGGGGGAGCAGAGACCCAGTACTTC. Amino acid sequence: CASSEGGAETQYF.

The genes are TRBV30 and TRBJ1-5; 8 nucleotides match TRBD1. J lost 0 bases, V lost 5 bases, and 6 bases had no gene match. The CDR3 runs to 15 residues. Germline V gene data show CDR1 as GTSNPN and CDR2 as SVGIG (reference sequence). CDR3 amino acids: CAWDRGASSNQPQHF. The CDR3 DNA reads as TGTGCCTGGGACAGGGGAGCGAGTAGCAATCAGCCCCAGCATTTT.

The chain carries TRBV4-1 and TRBJ2-1, with 11 bases matching TRBD2. CDR1 and CDR2 (germline): MGHRA, YSYEKL. This CDR3 spans 15 amino acids. V trimming: 1 base; J trimming: 6 bases; junction bases outside the gene matches: 2. The CDR3: CASSQGSGRVNEQFF. The DNA for the CDR3 is TGCGCCAGCAGCCAAGGTAGCGGGAGGGTCAATGAGCAGTTCTTC.

This clone was detected once. This sequence joins TRBV13 and TRBJ2-3; the match to TRBD2 covers 7 bases. The V gene's germline CDR1 is PRHDT and CDR2 FYEKMQ (reference sequence). V lost 6 bases, J lost 3 bases, and 6 bases stayed unmatched. The CDR3 is made up of 14 amino acids. The CDR3 nucleotides are TGTGCCAGCAGTTTGGGACTACAGACAGATACGCAGTATTTT. It yields the protein CASSLGLQTDTQYF.